The table lists the clone carrying this TCR beta chain with many counts. These data originate in a study of neurological immune-mediated disorders. From the 5' RACE reads, TCRdb called clonotypes with MiXCR, one entry per CDR3 protein. The table has 15,000 or so distinct CDR3 sequences, about 12% seen once. Trimming removed 5 bases at V and 2 bases at J, with 9 bases between. Germline V lookup: CDR1 SGHDN, CDR2 FVKESK. This CDR3 comprises 13 residues. V is TRBV14 and J is TRBJ1-2; possible D gene TRBD1, 5 bases. Sequenced material: CD8+ T cells from blood. The sequence derives from a female donor with HTLV-1-associated myelopathy (HAM/TSP). CDR3 sequence reads: CASSLTANYGYTF. CDR3 sequence (DNA): TGTGCCAGCAGCTTGACAGCAAACTATGGCTACACCTTC.